These 2 T cell receptor beta chains originate from one sample sequenced in a study of shared clonotypes between healthy human individuals. Positive CCR7 selection of CD45RO-negative cells yielded the naive CD8 cells, and terminally differentiated effector memory CD45RA+ cells were excluded. Using immunoSEQ multiplex PCR, the repertoire was profiled, and TCRdb retains in-frame clones only, with some absent. The profile covers approximately 1.9 million clones, with about 93% appearing a single time and under 2% taken by the ten largest. Sequenced input: naive CD8+ T cells from PBMCs. The receptors here all came from a man aged 18 to 35 in good health. Some clones in this sample may be carry-over from other donors' samples.

CDR3 DNA sequence: TGTGCTAGTGGTCCCGTAGACAGGGGGGCTAACTATGGCTACACCTTC. Encoded protein: CASGPVDRGANYGYTF. The J gene is TRBJ1-2, the V gene TRBV12-5; 9 bases fit TRBD1. CDR1 is LGHNT and CDR2 is FRNRAP in the germline V gene. Trimming cost V 5 bases and J 0 bases; bases outside gene matches: 7. This CDR3 comprises 16 residues.

The chain joins TRBV5-1 to TRBJ2-2, with 9 bases identical to TRBD1. The CDR3 extends over 18 amino acids. Germline trimming cut 4 bases from V and 0 bases from J; bases unmatched to any gene: 10. Germline values: CDR1 SGHRS, CDR2 YFSETQ. The CDR3 bases are TGCGCCAGCAGCCTGATCACGAGGGACAGGGCGAACACCGGGGAGCTGTTTTTT. The encoded protein is CASSLITRDRANTGELFF.